These 21 T cell receptor beta chains originate from one sample sequenced in a study of early T cells in non-severe SARS-CoV-2 infection. A single record per CDR3 protein comes from TCRdb applying MiXCR to the 5' RACE reads. The data show 70,000 to 90,000 distinct CDR3 sequences, 15% seen once. The specimen sequenced was whole blood. The receptors here all came from an adult who was a healthcare worker with PCR-confirmed SARS-CoV-2 infection or an uninfected control (not recorded which).

There are a few counts of this clonotype. The rearrangement joins TRBV10-1 to TRBJ2-3; 9 nucleotides line up with TRBD2. The J segment lost 0 bases and the V segment lost 3 bases, leaving 7 bases of the junction unmatched. CDR1 is WNHNN and CDR2 is SYGVQD in the germline V gene (reference sequence). The CDR3 has 17 amino acids. The DNA of the CDR3 is TGCGCCAGCAGTGACCCAGCGGGGGGCTCTAGCACAGATACGCAGTATTTT. Its protein product is CASSDPAGGSSTDTQYF.

This clonotype was observed a few times. The rearrangement uses TRBV28 and TRBJ2-2; 10 bases fit TRBD1. The CDR3 runs 16 residues. Germline CDR1 MDHEN, CDR2 SYDVKM. Trimming took 0 bases from V and 3 from J; bases not matched to a gene: 1. CDR3 DNA: TGTGCCAGCAGTTTATGGGACAGGGGGGACACCGGGGAGCTGTTTTTT. Translated, it gives CASSLWDRGDTGELFF.

The V and J genes are TRBV29-1 and TRBJ1-4; unclear D gene. The ends were cut back, 7 bases at V and 6 bases at J, with 6 bases in the middle. This CDR3 has 10 residues. Germline loops: CDR1 SQVTM, CDR2 ANQGSEA. The CDR3 nucleotides are TGCAGCGCAAAGGATGAAAAACTGTTTTTT. Amino acid sequence: CSAKDEKLFF. The whole variable domain, filled in from reference TRBV29-1 and TRBJ1-4, reads SAVISQKPSRDICQRGTSLTIQCQVDSQVTMMFWYRQQPGQSLTLIATANQGSEATYESGFVIDKFPISRPNLTFSTLTVSNMSPEDSSIYLCSAKDEKLFFGSGTQLSVL.

This clonotype occurred many times. The V gene is TRBV28, the J gene TRBJ2-2, with 9 bases matching TRBD1. Trimming took 7 bases from V and 5 from J; bases not matched to a gene: 11. The CDR3 is 16 amino acids. CDR1 is MDHEN and CDR2 is SYDVKM in the germline V gene. For the CDR3, the DNA is TGTGCCAGCACCCATCCGGGACAGGGTTGGACCGGGGAGCTGTTTTTT. This gives the protein CASTHPGQGWTGELFF.

This clonotype was seen more than once but under ten times. This chain connects TRBV7-2 to TRBJ1-2; D is undetermined. V lost 1 base, J lost 4 bases, and 7 bases lay in between. Germline CDR1 reads SGHTA; CDR2 reads FQGNSA. This CDR3 spans 13 amino acids. This CDR3 reads CASSLDISYGYTF. CDR3 DNA: TGTGCCAGCAGCTTAGACATCTCCTATGGCTACACCTTC.

This clonotype came up once. This sequence joins TRBV3-1 and TRBJ1-2; D is ambiguous. V was pared by 4 bases and J by 0 bases, with 6 bases between. CDR3 size: 13 residues. Germline CDR1 and CDR2: LGHDT and YNNKEL (reference sequence). The CDR3 here is CASSRGTNYGYTF. DNA for the CDR3: TGTGCCAGCAGCCGTGGGACTAACTATGGCTACACCTTC.

This clonotype appeared a few times. This chain connects TRBV12-5 to TRBJ2-5; D possibly corresponds to TRBD1 (5 bases). Germline lookup yields CDR1 LGHNT and CDR2 FRNRAP. There are 12 residues in the CDR3. The V end was cut by 5 bases, the J end by 5 bases, with 9 bases between. The CDR3 nucleotides are TGTGCTAGTGGTCTGTCAGGGGAGACCCAGTACTTC. Its protein is CASGLSGETQYF.

The chain recombines TRBV2 with TRBJ2-7; 9 bases map to TRBD1. CDR1 and CDR2 (germline): SNHLY, FYNNEI. The trim removed 0 bases at V and 6 bases at J, leaving 6 bases unmatched. The CDR3 consists of 15 residues. In DNA form, the CDR3 reads TGTGCCAGCAGTGAAGCCGGACAGGGGACAATCGAGCAGTACTTC. It is translated as CASSEAGQGTIEQYF. Together with reference TRBV2 and TRBJ2-7, the CDR3 gives the full variable domain: EPEVTQTPSHQVTQMGQEVILRCVPISNHLYFYWYRQILGQKVEFLVSFYNNEISEKSEIFDDQFSVERPDGSNFTLKIRSTKLEDSAMYFCASSEAGQGTIEQYFGPGTRLTVT.

This clonotype was found a few times. V and J are TRBV3-1 and TRBJ2-7; D uncertain. With 1 base removed from V and 2 bases from J, the gap between germline ends came to 9 bases. Per germline, CDR1 LGHDT and CDR2 YNNKEL (reference sequence). This CDR3 region has 14 residues. This CDR3 is CASSQGVLPYEQYF. CDR3 coding DNA: TGTGCCAGCAGCCAAGGGGTCTTACCCTACGAGCAGTACTTC.

This clonotype showed up just a few times. The CDR3 loop reads CASSFATGLYGYTF. Here the CDR3 DNA reads TGTGCCAGCAGCTTCGCCACAGGGCTCTATGGCTACACCTTC. The V gene is TRBV7-8, the J gene TRBJ1-2, with D possibly TRBD1 on 6 matching bases. V dropped 3 bases and J dropped 4 bases, with 12 bases sitting between them. Germline CDR1 reads SGHVS; CDR2 reads FQNEAQ. This CDR3 has 14 residues. Drawing the rest from reference TRBV7-8 and TRBJ1-2, the complete variable domain is GAGVSQSPRYKVAKRGQDVALRCDPISGHVSLFWYQQALGQGPEFLTYFQNEAQLDKSGLPSDRFFAERPEGSVSTLKIQRTQQEDSAVYLCASSFATGLYGYTFGSGTRLTVV.

This clonotype was observed at least ten times. The chain employs TRBV20-1 and TRBJ2-5, with TRBD2 matching 9 bases. The V gene end was trimmed by 0 bases and the J gene end by 4 bases; junction bases not matched to a gene: 6. Germline loops: CDR1 DFQATT, CDR2 SNEGSKA (reference sequence). The CDR3 totals 15 residues. The CDR3 nucleotides read TGCAGTGCTAGAGATCATAGCGGGAGAACAGAGACCCAGTACTTC. This codes for CSARDHSGRTETQYF.

This clonotype showed up just a few times. This rearrangement joins TRBV4-1 to TRBJ1-2, with D uncertain. The CDR3 spans 13 residues. V lost 0 bases and J lost 8, with 10 bases in between. Per the germline V gene, CDR1 is MGHRA and CDR2 is YSYEKL. CDR3 DNA: TGCGCCAGCAGCCAAGATTTGCAAGGAGGCTACACCTTC. Translating gives CASSQDLQGGYTF.

This clonotype was seen only a few times. The gene calls are TRBV7-9 and TRBJ1-4; 10 nucleotides align to TRBD1. The CDR3 contains 14 residues. The J segment lost 5 bases and the V segment lost 5 bases, leaving 2 bases of the junction unmatched. Germline loops: CDR1 SEHNR, CDR2 FQNEAQ (reference sequence). DNA for the CDR3: TGTGCCAGCAGCCGGGGACAGGGGAATGAAAAACTGTTTTTT. Its protein product is CASSRGQGNEKLFF.

The J gene is TRBJ1-5, the V gene TRBV7-8, with 8 bases fitting TRBD1. The germline V gene has CDR1 SGHVS and CDR2 FQNEAQ. The CDR3 covers 14 residues. Trimming at V came to 4 bases and at J to 5 bases, leaving 4 bases not matched to a gene. DNA of the CDR3: TGTGCCAGCAGCTGGGGGACAGGCGATCAGCCCCAGCATTTT. Translating it yields CASSWGTGDQPQHF.

The chain links TRBV3-1 to TRBJ2-1; 11 bases map to TRBD2. The length of the CDR3 is 15 residues. V was pared by 6 bases and J by 3 bases, with 4 bases of the junction left unmatched. CDR1 is LGHDT and CDR2 is YNNKEL in the germline V gene (reference sequence). CDR3 bases: TGTGCCAGCAGTCCCGGGACTAGCGGCTACAATGAGCAGTTCTTC. Residues: CASSPGTSGYNEQFF.

This clonotype was counted once. The chain carries TRBV11-1 and TRBJ1-4; no firm D call. The CDR3 consists of 13 residues. V was pared by 5 bases and J by 14 bases, with 18 bases between. The germline CDR1 and CDR2 sequences are SGHAT and FQDESV (reference sequence). The CDR3 DNA sequence: TGTGCCAGCAGCGGGAGCCTGGGAAAAGGGCTGTTTTTT. Protein sequence: CASSGSLGKGLFF. The whole variable domain, remainder taken from reference TRBV11-1 and TRBJ1-4, is EAEVAQSPRYKITEKSQAVAFWCDPISGHATLYWYRQILGQGPELLVQFQDESVVDDSQLPKDRFSAERLKGVDSTLKIQPAELGDSAMYLCASSGSLGKGLFFGSGTQLSVL.

The V gene is TRBV7-2, the J gene TRBJ2-1; D uncertain. This CDR3 contains 15 residues. Germline V gives CDR1 SGHTA, CDR2 FQGNSA. V lost 4 bases and J 4 bases, leaving 14 bases between the germline ends. CDR3 sequence reads: CASSSPSTVYNEQFF. The CDR3 DNA is TGTGCCAGCAGCTCACCTTCCACTGTATACAATGAGCAGTTCTTC.

This clonotype occurred many times. The chain joins TRBV6-4 to TRBJ2-3; D is unclear. The CDR3 extends over 13 amino acids. Trimming cost V 5 bases and J 0 bases, with 6 bases left between them. Looked up from germline, CDR1 is MRHNA and CDR2 is SNTAGT. CDR3 bases: TGTGCCAGCAGTCCCGGGAGCACAGATACGCAGTATTTT. The encoded protein is CASSPGSTDTQYF.

About this clonotype itself: Since a much larger clone is just one base distant, this may be a read error. This chain connects TRBV10-3 to TRBJ2-3, with TRBD2 identical over 14 bases. V lost 5 bases, J lost 0 bases, and 7 bases stayed unmatched. The CDR3 has 18 residues. Germline assignment: CDR1 ENHRY and CDR2 SYGVKD. CDR3 sequence reads: CAISPGTSGSESTDTQYF. The CDR3 bases are TGTGCCATCAGTCCCGGGACTAGCGGGAGTGAAAGCACAGATACGCAGTATTTT.

This chain links TRBV29-1 with TRBJ2-1; D unclear. The ends were cut back, 5 bases at V and 6 bases at J, with 17 bases in the middle. The CDR3 covers 14 residues. Germline CDR1 reads SQVTM; CDR2 reads ANQGSEA. As DNA, the CDR3 is TGCAGCGTTTTCAGGCGCTCCTCTTTCAATGAGCAGTTCTTC. Translated: CSVFRRSSFNEQFF.

This clonotype was recorded at least ten times. The rearrangement joins TRBV4-3 to TRBJ2-3, with D unclear. Germline V lookup: CDR1 LGHNA, CDR2 YSLEER. V dropped 3 bases and J dropped 5 bases, with 9 bases sitting between them. This CDR3 comprises 13 residues. The CDR3 sequence is CASSHRTGDTQYF. The CDR3 DNA reads TGCGCCAGCAGCCATCGGACCGGAGATACGCAGTATTTT.